This T cell receptor (beta chain) was identified during a study of shared clonotypes between healthy human individuals. Overall study results and limits: Naive CD4 clonotypes overlapped across a handful of donors at approximately 5.5%. Rarefaction indicated that sorted-subset sequencing remained incomplete although depth was large.

CD45RO-negative cells were positively selected for CCR7, leaving out terminally differentiated effector memory CD45RA+ cells. The study drew its donors from healthy HIV-negative adults without recent acute infections or vaccinations. The CDR3 extends over 12 amino acids. Germline V gene lookup returns CDR1 SQVTM and CDR2 ANQGSEA. The authors split each subset's genomic DNA evenly across several immunoSEQ plates. Sequencing was performed with immunoSEQ multiplex PCR; in TCRdb, only in-frame clones are kept and a portion is missing. In the table there are some 2.1 million clones, 85% to 95% of which are singletons. About this clone: Its antigen is currently unknown.

Sequencing input: naive CD8+ T cells from PBMCs. The chain joins TRBV29-1 to TRBJ2-1; TRBD2 aligns across 14 bases. The source is a man aged 18 to 30 in good health. Some clones in this sample may be carry-over from other donors' samples. CDR3 residues: CAGTSGRDEQFF. The CDR3 DNA sequence: TGCGCTGGGACTAGCGGGAGAGATGAGCAGTTCTTC.